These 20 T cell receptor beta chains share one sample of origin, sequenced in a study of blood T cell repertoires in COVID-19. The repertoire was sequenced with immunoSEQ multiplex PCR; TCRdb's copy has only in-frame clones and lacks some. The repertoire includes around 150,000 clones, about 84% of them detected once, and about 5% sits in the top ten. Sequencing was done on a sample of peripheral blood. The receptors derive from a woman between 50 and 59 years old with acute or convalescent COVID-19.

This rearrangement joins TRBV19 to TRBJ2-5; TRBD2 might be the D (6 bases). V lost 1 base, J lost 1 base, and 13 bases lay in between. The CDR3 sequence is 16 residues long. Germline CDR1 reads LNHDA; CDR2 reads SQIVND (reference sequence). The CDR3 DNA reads TGTGCCAGTAGTATAGGGGCCGTGCGGGGCCAAGAGACCCAGTACTTC. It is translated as CASSIGAVRGQETQYF.

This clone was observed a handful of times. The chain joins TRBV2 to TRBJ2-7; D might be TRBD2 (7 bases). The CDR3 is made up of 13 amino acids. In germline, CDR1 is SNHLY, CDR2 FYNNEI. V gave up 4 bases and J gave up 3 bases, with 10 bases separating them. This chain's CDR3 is CASSGGGGYEQYF. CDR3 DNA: TGTGCCAGCAGTGGGGGGGGCGGCTACGAGCAGTACTTC.

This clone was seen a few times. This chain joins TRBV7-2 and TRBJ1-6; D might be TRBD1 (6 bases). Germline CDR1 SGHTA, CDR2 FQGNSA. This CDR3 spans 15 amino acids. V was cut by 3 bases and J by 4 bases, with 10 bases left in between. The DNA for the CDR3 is TGTGCCAGCAGCTTCGGGACAATGTATAATTCACCCCTCCACTTT. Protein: CASSFGTMYNSPLHF.

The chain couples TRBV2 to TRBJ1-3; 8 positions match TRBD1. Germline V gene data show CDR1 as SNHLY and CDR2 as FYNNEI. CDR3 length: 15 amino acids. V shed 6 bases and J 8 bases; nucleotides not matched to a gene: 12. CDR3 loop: CASSAQGASGYTIYF. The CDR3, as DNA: TGTGCCAGCAGCGCCCAGGGGGCAAGTGGTTACACCATATATTTT.

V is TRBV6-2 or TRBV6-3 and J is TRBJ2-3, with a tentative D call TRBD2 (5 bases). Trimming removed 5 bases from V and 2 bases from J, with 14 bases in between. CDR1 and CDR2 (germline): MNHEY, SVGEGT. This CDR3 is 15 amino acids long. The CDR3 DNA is TGTGCCAGCAGTCCGACGGGGAGACTCACAGATACGCAGTATTTT. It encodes CASSPTGRLTDTQYF.

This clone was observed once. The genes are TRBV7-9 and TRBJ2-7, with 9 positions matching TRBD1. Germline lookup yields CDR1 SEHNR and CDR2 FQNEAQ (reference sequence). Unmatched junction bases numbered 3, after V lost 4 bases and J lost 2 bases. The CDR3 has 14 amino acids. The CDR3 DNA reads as TGTGCCAGCAGCTCCGGACAGGGGCCCTACGAGCAGTACTTC. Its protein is CASSSGQGPYEQYF.

As DNA, the CDR3 is TGTGCCAGTAGTATAGTCCTTGACAGGGGAGTTATTTTTGAAGCTTTCTTT. This sequence encodes CASSIVLDRGVIFEAFF. V is TRBV19 and J is TRBJ1-1; 8 bases agree with TRBD1. The V gene's germline CDR1 is LNHDA and CDR2 SQIVND (reference sequence). Trimming cost V 1 base and J 7 bases; bases outside gene matches: 14. This CDR3 is 17 amino acids long.

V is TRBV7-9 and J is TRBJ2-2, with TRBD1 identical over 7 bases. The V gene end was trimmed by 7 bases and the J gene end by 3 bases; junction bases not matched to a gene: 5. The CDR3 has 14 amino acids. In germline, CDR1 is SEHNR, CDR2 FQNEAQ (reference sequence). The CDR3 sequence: CASNEQGYTGELFF. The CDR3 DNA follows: TGTGCCAGCAACGAACAGGGGTACACCGGGGAGCTGTTTTTT.

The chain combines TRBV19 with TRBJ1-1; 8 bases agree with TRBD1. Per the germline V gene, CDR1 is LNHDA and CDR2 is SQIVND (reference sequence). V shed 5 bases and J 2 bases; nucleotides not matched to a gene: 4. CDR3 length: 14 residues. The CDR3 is CASSWGTGNTEAFF. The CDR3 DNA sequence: TGTGCCAGTAGTTGGGGGACAGGAAACACTGAAGCTTTCTTT.

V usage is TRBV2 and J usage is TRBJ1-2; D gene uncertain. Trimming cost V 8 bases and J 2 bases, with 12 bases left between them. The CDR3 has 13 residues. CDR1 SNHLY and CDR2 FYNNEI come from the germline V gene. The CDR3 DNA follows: TGTGCCAGCTCAGCGGACGGAAACTATGGCTACACCTTC. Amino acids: CASSADGNYGYTF.

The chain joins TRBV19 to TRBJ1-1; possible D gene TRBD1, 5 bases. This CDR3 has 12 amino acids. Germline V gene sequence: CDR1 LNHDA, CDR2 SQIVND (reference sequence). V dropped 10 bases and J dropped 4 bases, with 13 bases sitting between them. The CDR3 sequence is CATLSRATEAFF. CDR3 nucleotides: TGTGCCACCTTAAGCAGGGCCACTGAAGCTTTCTTT.

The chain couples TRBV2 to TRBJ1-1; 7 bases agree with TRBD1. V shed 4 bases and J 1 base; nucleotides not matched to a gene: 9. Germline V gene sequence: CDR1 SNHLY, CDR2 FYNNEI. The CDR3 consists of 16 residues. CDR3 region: CASSVTTGTENTEAFF. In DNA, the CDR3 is TGTGCCAGCAGTGTCACGACAGGGACCGAGAACACTGAAGCTTTCTTT.

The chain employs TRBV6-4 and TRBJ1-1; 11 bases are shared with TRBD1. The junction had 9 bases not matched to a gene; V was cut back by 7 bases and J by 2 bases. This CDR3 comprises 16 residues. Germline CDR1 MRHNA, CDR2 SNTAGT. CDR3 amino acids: CASIPGQGGLNTEAFF. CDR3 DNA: TGTGCCAGCATACCGGGACAGGGGGGCCTTAACACTGAAGCTTTCTTT.

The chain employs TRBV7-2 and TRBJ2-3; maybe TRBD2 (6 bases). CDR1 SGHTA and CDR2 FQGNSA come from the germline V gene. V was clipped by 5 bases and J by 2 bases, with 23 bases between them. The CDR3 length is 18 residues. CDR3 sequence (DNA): TGTGCCAGCAGCCTCCCGGGACTCGCGGTGGGCTCCACAGATACGCAGTATTTT. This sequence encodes CASSLPGLAVGSTDTQYF.

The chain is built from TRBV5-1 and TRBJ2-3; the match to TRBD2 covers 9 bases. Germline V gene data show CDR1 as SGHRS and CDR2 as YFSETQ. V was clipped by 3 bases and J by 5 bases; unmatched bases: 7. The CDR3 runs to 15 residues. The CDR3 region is CASSSIAGVEDTQYF. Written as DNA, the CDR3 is TGCGCCAGCAGCTCTATAGCGGGGGTCGAAGATACGCAGTATTTT.

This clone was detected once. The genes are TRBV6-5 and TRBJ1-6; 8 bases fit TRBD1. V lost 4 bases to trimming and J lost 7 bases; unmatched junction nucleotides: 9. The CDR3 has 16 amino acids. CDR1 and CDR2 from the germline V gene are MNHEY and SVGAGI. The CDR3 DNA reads TGTGCCAGCAGTTCGGCAGGGGGCGCCTCCAATTCACCCCTCCACTTT. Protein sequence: CASSSAGGASNSPLHF.

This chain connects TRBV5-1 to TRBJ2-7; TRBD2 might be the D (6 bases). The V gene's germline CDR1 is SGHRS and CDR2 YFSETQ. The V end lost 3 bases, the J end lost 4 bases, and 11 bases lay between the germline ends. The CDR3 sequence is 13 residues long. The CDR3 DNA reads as TGCGCCAGCAGCTCCGCGGGGCAGTACGAGCAGTACTTC. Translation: CASSSAGQYEQYF.

CDR3 residues: CASSLGWLGPTNEKLFF. The CDR3 DNA sequence: TGTGCCAGCAGCTTAGGGTGGTTGGGGCCAACTAATGAAAAACTGTTTTTT. The rearrangement links TRBV7-9 to TRBJ1-4; TRBD1 might be the D (5 bases). Germline CDR1 SEHNR, CDR2 FQNEAQ (reference sequence). Trimming took off 1 base at V and 0 bases at J, with 12 bases between the two ends. This CDR3 spans 17 amino acids.

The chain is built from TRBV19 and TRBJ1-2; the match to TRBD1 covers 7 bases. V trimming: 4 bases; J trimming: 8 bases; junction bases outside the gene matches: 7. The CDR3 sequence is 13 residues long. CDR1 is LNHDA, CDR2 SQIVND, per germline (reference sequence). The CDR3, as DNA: TGTGCCAGTAGTACCTCAGGGGGTGGCGGCTACACCTTC. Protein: CASSTSGGGGYTF.

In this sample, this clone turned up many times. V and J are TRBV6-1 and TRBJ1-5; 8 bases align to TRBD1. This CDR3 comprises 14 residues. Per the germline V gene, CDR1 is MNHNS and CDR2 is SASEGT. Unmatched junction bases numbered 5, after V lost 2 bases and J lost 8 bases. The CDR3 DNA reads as TGTGCCAGCAGTGAATACGCAGGGGGCGAGCCCCAGCATTTT. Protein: CASSEYAGGEPQHF.